This T cell receptor beta chain was identified in a study of T cell responses to AZD1222 COVID-19 vaccine. General study findings and limits: The number of AZD1222 recipients seropositive at baseline was only 5 to 7.

As to this clone: The target antigen is unknown.

V lost 2 bases, J lost 0 bases, and 3 bases stayed unmatched. This CDR3 comprises 15 residues. Germline V gene sequence: CDR1 SGDLS, CDR2 YYNGEE. Clones were sequenced by immunoSEQ multiplex PCR, and TCRdb holds only the in-frame ones, with some missing. The sample shows around 99,000 clones, roughly 90% of them seen only once. The sequenced sample was peripheral blood, obtained on day 0 of MenACWY control vaccination. The chain is built from TRBV9 and TRBJ1-1; TRBD1 matches 8 bases. This clonotype was obtained from an adult in good health. The CDR3 nucleotides read TGTGCCAGCAGCGTCGGGGACAGGATGAACACTGAAGCTTTCTTT. Its protein product is CASSVGDRMNTEAFF. Full variable domain (remainder filled in from reference TRBV9 and TRBJ1-1): DSGVTQTPKHLITATGQRVTLRCSPRSGDLSVYWYQQSLDQGLQFLIQYYNGEERAKGNILERFSAQQFPDLHSELNLSSLELGDSALYFCASSVGDRMNTEAFFGQGTRLTVV.